This entry lists 24 T cell receptor beta chains sequenced from one sample in a study of cytomegalovirus exposure and HLA in healthy donors. 13 Jbeta primers and 60 Vbeta primers were used for the PCR. Assay: immunoSEQ multiplex PCR; the TCRdb copy retains only in-frame clones and omits some. The sample comprises about 150,000 clones, about four fifths of which are singletons, and nearly 2.5% rests with the top ten. The sample taken for sequencing was PBMCs. These receptors were obtained from a male donor in good health and CMV-seronegative.

The chain links TRBV2 to TRBJ1-5, with 8 nucleotides matching TRBD1. V lost 6 bases, J lost 0 bases, and 10 bases stayed unmatched. Germline-derived CDR1 and CDR2 are SNHLY and FYNNEI. The CDR3 sequence is 17 residues long. The CDR3 is CASRRTGPIFSNQPQHF. DNA of the CDR3: TGTGCCAGCAGGCGGACAGGGCCCATATTTAGCAATCAGCCCCAGCATTTT.

A word on this clone: The same CDR3 is also encoded by other DNA sequences in this sample. The chain carries TRBV7-8 and TRBJ1-1, with D maybe TRBD1 (6 bases). The CDR3 covers 14 residues. V lost 1 base, J lost 1 base, and 7 bases lay in between. Germline V gene data show CDR1 as SGHVS and CDR2 as FQNEAQ. The CDR3 nucleotides are TGTGCCAGCAGCTTAGGGACAGCGAACACTGAAGCTTTCTTT. It yields the protein CASSLGTANTEAFF. The full variable domain, in which reference TRBV7-8 and TRBJ1-1 provide the parts outside the CDR3, is GAGVSQSPRYKVAKRGQDVALRCDPISGHVSLFWYQQALGQGPEFLTYFQNEAQLDKSGLPSDRFFAERPEGSVSTLKIQRTQQEDSAVYLCASSLGTANTEAFFGQGTRLTVV.

This chain links TRBV2 with TRBJ2-3; D possibly corresponds to TRBD1 (7 bases). CDR3 length: 12 amino acids. Germline lookup yields CDR1 SNHLY and CDR2 FYNNEI. V dropped 11 bases and J dropped 4 bases, with 13 bases sitting between them. The CDR3 loop reads CAGTRGADTQYF. The CDR3 bases are TGTGCCGGAACCAGGGGGGCAGATACGCAGTATTTT.

The chain has TRBV5-6 and TRBJ1-1; tentative D call: TRBD1 (5 bases). The CDR3 has 13 residues. Per the germline V gene, CDR1 is SGHDT and CDR2 is YYEEEE. The germline V and J ends were trimmed by 4 bases and 1 base, with 8 bases remaining between them. CDR3 loop: CASSNQGNTEAFF. The CDR3 DNA reads as TGTGCCAGCAGCAATCAGGGGAACACTGAAGCTTTCTTT.

The V call is TRBV4-1, the J call TRBJ2-1; TRBD2 matches at 8 bases. With V trimmed by 5 bases and J by 8 bases, 8 bases remained unmatched. Germline loops: CDR1 MGHRA, CDR2 YSYEKL. This CDR3 has 14 residues. The CDR3 bases are TGCGCCAGCAGCTCGACTAGCGTTGGACATGAGCAGTTCTTC. The encoded protein is CASSSTSVGHEQFF.

This chain uses TRBV7-2 with TRBJ1-4; TRBD1 is a possible D gene (5 bases). This CDR3 has 14 residues. V gave up 1 base and J gave up 8 bases, with 11 bases separating them. CDR1 is SGHTA, CDR2 FQGNSA, per germline. The CDR3 nucleotides read TGTGCCAGCAGCTTAGTTCGGGGGGGAGAAAAACTGTTTTTT. This codes for CASSLVRGGEKLFF.

V gene TRBV7-2 combines with J gene TRBJ2-7, with D possibly TRBD1 on 6 matching bases. The CDR3 is 15 amino acids. The germline gives CDR1 SGHTA, CDR2 FQGNSA. V was pared by 6 bases and J by 4 bases, with 19 bases between. The DNA for the CDR3 is TGTGCCAGCAGTTCCAGGGGCGCGAGGTCTTACGAGCAGTACTTC. It specifies CASSSRGARSYEQYF.

The V and J genes are TRBV4-1 and TRBJ2-1; D gene uncertain. Trimming cost V 6 bases and J 0 bases, with 6 bases left between them. The CDR3 consists of 13 residues. From germline, CDR1 is MGHRA and CDR2 YSYEKL. CDR3 amino acids: CASSPNSYNEQFF. CDR3 nucleotides: TGCGCCAGCAGTCCCAACTCCTACAATGAGCAGTTCTTC.

The V gene is TRBV30, the J gene TRBJ1-5; 10 bases map to TRBD1. The CDR3 length is 13 residues. The germline gives CDR1 GTSNPN, CDR2 SVGIG (reference sequence). V lost 5 bases and J lost 5; bases outside the gene matches: 3. DNA for the CDR3: TGTGCCTGGGCGGGACAGGGGCATCAGCCCCAGCATTTT. Encoded protein: CAWAGQGHQPQHF. Full variable domain (outside the CDR3, taken from reference TRBV30 and TRBJ1-5): SQTIHQWPATLVQPVGSPLSLECTVEGTSNPNLYWYRQAAGRGLQLLFYSVGIGQISSEVPQNLSASRPQDRQFILSSKKLLLSDSGFYLCAWAGQGHQPQHFGDGTRLSIL.

This clone appeared a few times. This chain joins TRBV5-6 and TRBJ1-3; perhaps TRBD1 as D (6 bases). CDR1 SGHDT and CDR2 YYEEEE come from the germline V gene. The CDR3 loop spans 15 amino acids. The ends were cut back, 0 bases at V and 3 bases at J, with 10 bases in the middle. CDR3 region: CASSLEAGVGNTIYF. CDR3 sequence (DNA): TGTGCCAGCAGCTTGGAGGCAGGGGTTGGAAACACCATATATTTT.

The CDR3 spells CASSLAGGGPDTQYF. The CDR3 region has the DNA TGCGCCAGCAGCTTAGCGGGGGGGGGACCAGATACGCAGTATTTT. J is TRBJ2-3 and V is TRBV5-1, with TRBD2 matching over 10 bases. Germline CDR1 and CDR2: SGHRS and YFSETQ. After removal of 2 bases from V and 4 bases from J, the junction contained 4 bases not matched to a gene. The length of the CDR3 is 15 residues.

The gene calls are TRBV9 and TRBJ2-1, with 7 bases identical to TRBD2. V trimming: 0 bases; J trimming: 3 bases; junction bases outside the gene matches: 3. CDR1 SGDLS and CDR2 YYNGEE come from the germline V gene. This CDR3 comprises 15 residues. The CDR3 DNA reads TGTGCCAGCAGCGTAGGGGGGGGAAACTACAATGAGCAGTTCTTC. Translation gives CASSVGGGNYNEQFF. The full variable domain, completed using reference TRBV9 and TRBJ2-1, is DSGVTQTPKHLITATGQRVTLRCSPRSGDLSVYWYQQSLDQGLQFLIQYYNGEERAKGNILERFSAQQFPDLHSELNLSSLELGDSALYFCASSVGGGNYNEQFFGPGTRLTVL.

The chain couples TRBV2 to TRBJ1-1, with D perhaps TRBD1 (6 bases). V shed 4 bases and J shed 2 bases, with 29 bases lying between them. The CDR3 is 20 residues long. CDR1 is SNHLY, CDR2 FYNNEI, per germline. The CDR3, as DNA: TGTGCCAGCAGTGGGGCTCGGGGGGGCAGGGCTCGTGACATAAACACTGAAGCTTTCTTT. It encodes CASSGARGGRARDINTEAFF.

Note on this clone: Germline is not matched at one junction end, which may reflect a read error. The chain is built from TRBV28 and TRBJ1-2; 8 bases are shared with TRBD1. CDR1 is MDHEN, CDR2 SYDVKM, per germline. This CDR3 comprises 16 residues. The DNA of the CDR3 is TGTGCCAGCAGACCCGACAGGGGCGTGAGTAACTATGGCTACCCCTTC. Protein: CASRPDRGVSNYGYPF.

This clone was detected once. The gene calls are TRBV9 and TRBJ1-6; D remains unclear. Trimming cost V 0 bases and J 7 bases, with 8 bases left between them. The length of the CDR3 is 14 residues. The germline CDR1 and CDR2 sequences are SGDLS and YYNGEE. The CDR3 protein is CASSVGASNSPLHF. CDR3 DNA sequence: TGTGCCAGCAGCGTAGGAGCTTCCAATTCACCCCTCCACTTT.

This clone appeared a few times. V gene TRBV6-5 combines with J gene TRBJ1-1, with D tentatively TRBD1 (6 bases). With 4 bases removed from V and 3 bases from J, the gap between germline ends came to 12 bases. The length of the CDR3 is 14 residues. Germline lookup yields CDR1 MNHEY and CDR2 SVGAGI. CDR3 nucleotide sequence: TGTGCCAGCAGTTTACAGGGTACGGACACTGAAGCTTTCTTT. It yields the protein CASSLQGTDTEAFF.

As regards this clone: Other DNA sequences within the sample encode an identical CDR3. This chain uses TRBV5-1 with TRBJ2-6; D may be TRBD2 (6 bases). Germline CDR1 reads SGHRS; CDR2 reads YFSETQ. Trimming cost V 4 bases and J 0 bases, with 8 bases left between them. The CDR3 is made up of 15 amino acids. CDR3 bases: TGCGCCAGCAGCCCCGGGGGCTCTGGGGCCAACGTCCTGACTTTC. It translates to CASSPGGSGANVLTF.

This chain connects TRBV27 to TRBJ2-5; TRBD2 matches at 11 bases. The germline CDR1 and CDR2 sequences are MNHEY and SMNVEV (reference sequence). The length of the CDR3 is 16 residues. The V segment lost 6 bases and the J segment 6 bases; nucleotides outside the gene matches: 12. CDR3 region: CASSQTGTSGRKTQYF. DNA of the CDR3: TGTGCCAGCAGCCAAACCGGGACTAGCGGAAGGAAGACCCAGTACTTC.

The CDR3 DNA sequence: TGCGCCAGCAGCGACGGACTAGCGGGAGCCTACAATGAGCAGTTCTTC. Protein sequence: CASSDGLAGAYNEQFF. V and J are TRBV5-1 and TRBJ2-1; 13 bases line up with TRBD2. V shed 4 bases and J 2 bases; nucleotides not matched to a gene: 3. CDR3 length equals 16 residues. The V gene's germline CDR1 is SGHRS and CDR2 YFSETQ.

This clone turned up a few times. This chain uses TRBV18 with TRBJ1-1; D call uncertain. The V gene lost 3 bases and the J gene lost 6 bases, with 8 bases spanning the gap. CDR3 size: 12 residues. CDR1 and CDR2 from the germline V gene are KGHSH and LQKENI. CDR3 DNA sequence: TGTGCCAGCTCACCTATCCCAGCTGAAGCTTTCTTT. As protein: CASSPIPAEAFF.

The chain employs TRBV7-9 and TRBJ2-7; 8 nucleotides line up with TRBD1. The germline V gene encodes CDR1 SEHNR and CDR2 FQNEAQ (reference sequence). The V and J ends lost 4 bases and 3 bases, in that order; junction bases with no gene match: 5. The CDR3 covers 14 residues. The CDR3 loop reads CASSSGTGRYEQYF. The CDR3 nucleotides read TGTGCCAGCAGCTCCGGGACAGGTCGCTACGAGCAGTACTTC.

This chain links TRBV4-2 with TRBJ1-1; no firm D call. Germline CDR1 reads LGHNA; CDR2 reads YNFKEQ. Trimming removed 0 bases from V and 8 bases from J, with 7 bases in between. The CDR3 has 12 residues. The CDR3 DNA reads as TGTGCCAGCAGCCAAGAAGCTAGAGAAGCTTTCTTT. This sequence encodes CASSQEAREAFF.

This clone turned up a few times. The V gene is TRBV6-1, the J gene TRBJ1-1, with TRBD1 identical over 7 bases. J gave up 4 bases and V 1 base, and 6 bases lay outside the gene matches. This CDR3 contains 15 residues. CDR1 is MNHNS and CDR2 is SASEGT in the germline V gene. Here the CDR3 DNA reads TGTGCCAGCAGTGAAGACAGGGGTCTTGTCACTGAAGCTTTCTTT. It encodes CASSEDRGLVTEAFF.

The chain carries TRBV9 and TRBJ2-2; TRBD1 might be the D (8 bases). There are 17 residues in the CDR3. Between the trimmed V and J ends, which lost 0 bases and 6 bases, there was a span of 18 bases. The germline V gene encodes CDR1 SGDLS and CDR2 YYNGEE. This CDR3 reads CASSVDRGGTLAGELFF. The CDR3 nucleotides read TGTGCCAGCAGCGTAGACAGGGGGGGGACTCTCGCCGGGGAGCTGTTTTTT.